Below, 14 T cell receptor beta chains from the same sample are listed, as sequenced in a study of beta chain features in type 1 diabetes. Of the isolated RNA, all was reverse transcribed, and so the sequenced material was expressed TCRB transcripts. The protocol was immunoSEQ multiplex PCR, while the TCRdb copy is restricted to in-frame clones and leaves out a portion. This sample has fewer than 150,000 clones, with less than 9% found just once. Sequencing was carried out using central memory CD4+ T cells from blood. Receptors originate from a woman aged 25 to 39 in good health.

This chain uses TRBV6-5 with TRBJ2-5, with D maybe TRBD2 (6 bases). The CDR3 runs 13 residues. Trimming cost V 8 bases and J 2 bases, with 12 bases left between them. Germline V gene lookup returns CDR1 MNHEY and CDR2 SVGAGI. The CDR3 DNA follows: TGTGCCAGCGGTGGGGGACTTCAAGAGACCCAGTACTTC. It translates to CASGGGLQETQYF.

This clone has at least ten counts. CDR3 in amino acids: CASNPGFSYNEQFF. DNA for the CDR3: TGTGCCAGCAACCCAGGGTTTTCCTACAATGAGCAGTTCTTC. V is TRBV6-6 and J is TRBJ2-1; possible D gene TRBD1, 5 bases. Germline V gene sequence: CDR1 MNHNY, CDR2 SVGAGI (reference sequence). The CDR3 covers 14 residues. Between the trimmed V and J ends, which lost 7 bases and 1 base, there was a span of 11 bases.

The J gene is TRBJ1-5, the V gene TRBV28; 7 bases map to TRBD1. The CDR3 totals 12 residues. Germline-derived CDR1 and CDR2 are MDHEN and SYDVKM. Trimming cost V 6 bases and J 7 bases; bases outside gene matches: 3. The CDR3 is CASSKQGQPQHF. The CDR3 DNA sequence: TGTGCCAGCAGCAAACAGGGGCAGCCCCAGCATTTT. The complete variable domain, with remaining parts taken from reference TRBV28 and TRBJ1-5, reads DVKVTQSSRYLVKRTGEKVFLECVQDMDHENMFWYRQDPGLGLRLIYFSYDVKMKEKGDIPEGYSVSREKKERFSLILESASTNQTSMYLCASSKQGQPQHFGDGTRLSIL.

This clone came up many times. The rearrangement joins TRBV13 to TRBJ2-1; TRBD2 matches at 10 bases. Losses at the gene ends were 2 bases for V and 7 bases for J; bases not matched to a gene: 2. There are 14 residues in the CDR3. Germline V gene sequence: CDR1 PRHDT, CDR2 FYEKMQ (reference sequence). CDR3 protein: CASSLRTSGNEQFF. The CDR3 region has the DNA TGTGCCAGCAGCTTAAGGACTAGCGGTAATGAGCAGTTCTTC.

This clone was seen a handful of times. The chain uses TRBV9 and TRBJ2-5, with D possibly matching TRBD2 (6 bases). V lost 4 bases and J lost 1, with 14 bases in between. Germline assignment: CDR1 SGDLS and CDR2 YYNGEE. CDR3 length: 15 amino acids. The CDR3 protein is CASSRRGGTQETQYF. CDR3 nucleotide sequence: TGTGCCAGCAGCAGGCGTGGGGGGACCCAAGAGACCCAGTACTTC.

The chain is built from TRBV2 and TRBJ2-1; D possibly corresponds to TRBD2 (5 bases). Germline V gene lookup returns CDR1 SNHLY and CDR2 FYNNEI. This CDR3 comprises 13 residues. V was trimmed by 4 bases and J by 7 bases, leaving 11 bases between them. This CDR3 is CASSVSRGNEQFF. CDR3 sequence (DNA): TGTGCCAGCAGTGTGAGCAGAGGGAATGAGCAGTTCTTC. Using reference TRBV2 and TRBJ2-1 for the parts outside the CDR3, the full variable domain is EPEVTQTPSHQVTQMGQEVILRCVPISNHLYFYWYRQILGQKVEFLVSFYNNEISEKSEIFDDQFSVERPDGSNFTLKIRSTKLEDSAMYFCASSVSRGNEQFFGPGTRLTVL.

The rearrangement joins TRBV7-8 to TRBJ2-1; D not certain. The CDR3 has 14 amino acids. Germline loops: CDR1 SGHVS, CDR2 FQNEAQ. V was shortened by 0 bases and J by 4 bases, with 7 bases between the two germline ends. The CDR3, as DNA: TGTGCCAGCAGCTTAGCGGGCCGATACAATGAGCAGTTCTTC. It is translated as CASSLAGRYNEQFF.

The table lists this clone with a few counts. The J gene is TRBJ1-2, the V gene TRBV6-5; D unresolved. Germline values: CDR1 MNHEY, CDR2 SVGAGI. The CDR3 covers 14 residues. V was shortened by 0 bases and J by 8 bases, with 13 bases between the two germline ends. The CDR3 loop reads CASSYSDNRVGYTF. The CDR3 nucleotides read TGTGCCAGCAGTTACTCCGATAACAGAGTCGGCTACACCTTC.

V and J are TRBV5-1 and TRBJ2-6; no clear D gene. This CDR3 has 16 amino acids. Trimming shortened V by 4 bases and J by 0 bases, and 11 bases separated the two germline ends. Germline lookup yields CDR1 SGHRS and CDR2 YFSETQ. CDR3 in DNA: TGCGCCAGCAGCAACAATGCAGGCTCTGGGGCCAACGTCCTGACTTTC. Translation gives CASSNNAGSGANVLTF.

Ten or more counts support this clone. The rearrangement joins TRBV4-2 to TRBJ2-1; possible D gene TRBD2, 5 bases. CDR3 length: 11 amino acids. Germline lookup yields CDR1 LGHNA and CDR2 YNFKEQ. Deletions cut 4 bases from V and 7 bases from J, with 5 bases between. The CDR3 nucleotides read TGTGCCAGCAGCCGCGGGAATGAGCAGTTCTTC. This codes for CASSRGNEQFF.

This clone appeared many times. The chain links TRBV29-1 to TRBJ1-5; 7 nucleotides line up with TRBD1. Germline V CDR1 and CDR2: SQVTM, ANQGSEA. Losses at the gene ends were 4 bases for V and 3 bases for J; bases not matched to a gene: 3. This CDR3 contains 13 residues. CDR3 residues: CSVAGQSNQPQHF. As DNA, the CDR3 is TGCAGCGTTGCGGGACAGTCCAATCAGCCCCAGCATTTT.

V and J are TRBV18 and TRBJ2-1, with D perhaps matching TRBD2 (6 bases). Trimming took 4 bases from V and 9 from J, leaving 13 bases between them. The CDR3 consists of 13 residues. CDR1 KGHSH and CDR2 LQKENI come from the germline V gene. In DNA, the CDR3 is TGTGCCAGCTCACAGGGGACTCCAACTGAGCAGTTCTTC. Translated, it gives CASSQGTPTEQFF.

This clone was recorded many times. The gene calls are TRBV15 and TRBJ2-5, with 8 nucleotides matching TRBD2. Trimming took 6 bases from V and 5 from J; bases not matched to a gene: 11. Germline V CDR1 and CDR2: LNHNV, YYDKDF (reference sequence). The CDR3 covers 15 residues. Here the CDR3 DNA reads TGTGCCACCAGTCGGAGCGGGGGAGGTGGGGAGACCCAGTACTTC. Its protein product is CATSRSGGGGETQYF.

The table lists this clone with a few counts. The chain has TRBV6-5 and TRBJ2-1; D perhaps matches TRBD2 (6 bases). The V end lost 2 bases, the J end lost 9 bases, and 11 bases lay between the germline ends. CDR1 MNHEY and CDR2 SVGAGI come from the germline V gene. The CDR3 loop spans 13 amino acids. The CDR3 DNA follows: TGTGCCAGCAGTTACGGCCCCGGGGGTGAGCAGTTCTTC. Amino acid sequence: CASSYGPGGEQFF.